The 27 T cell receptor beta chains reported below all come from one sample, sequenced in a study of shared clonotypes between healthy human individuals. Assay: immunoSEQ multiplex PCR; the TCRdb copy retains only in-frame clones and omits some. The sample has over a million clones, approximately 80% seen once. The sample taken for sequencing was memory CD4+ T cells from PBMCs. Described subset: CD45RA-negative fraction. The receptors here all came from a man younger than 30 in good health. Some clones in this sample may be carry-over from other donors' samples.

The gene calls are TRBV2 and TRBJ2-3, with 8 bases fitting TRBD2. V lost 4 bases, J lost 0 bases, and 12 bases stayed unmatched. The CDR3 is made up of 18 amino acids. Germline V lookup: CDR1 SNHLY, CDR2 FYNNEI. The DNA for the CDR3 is TGTGCCAGCAGTGGCCCTACTAGCGGAGACTCTAGCACAGATACGCAGTATTTT. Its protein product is CASSGPTSGDSSTDTQYF.

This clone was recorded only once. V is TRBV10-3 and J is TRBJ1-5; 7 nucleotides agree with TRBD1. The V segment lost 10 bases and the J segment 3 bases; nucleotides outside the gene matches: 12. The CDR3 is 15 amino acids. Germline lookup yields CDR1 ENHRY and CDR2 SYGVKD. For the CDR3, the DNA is TGTGCCACTGCGGTTGACAGGGAGGCCAATCAGCCCCAGCATTTT. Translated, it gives CATAVDREANQPQHF.

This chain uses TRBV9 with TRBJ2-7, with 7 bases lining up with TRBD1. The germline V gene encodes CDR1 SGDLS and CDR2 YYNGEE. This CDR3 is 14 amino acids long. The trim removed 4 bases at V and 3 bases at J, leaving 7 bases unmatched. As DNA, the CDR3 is TGTGCCAGCAGCCGGGATGGGACAGTCTACGAGCAGTACTTC. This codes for CASSRDGTVYEQYF.

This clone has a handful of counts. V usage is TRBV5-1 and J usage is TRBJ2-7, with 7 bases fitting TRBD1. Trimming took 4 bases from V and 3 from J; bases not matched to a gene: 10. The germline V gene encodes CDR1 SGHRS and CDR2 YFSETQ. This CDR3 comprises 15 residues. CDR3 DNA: TGCGCCAGCAGCAATGCAGGGGGAAACATCTACGAGCAGTACTTC. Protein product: CASSNAGGNIYEQYF. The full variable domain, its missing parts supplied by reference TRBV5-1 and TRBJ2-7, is KAGVTQTPRYLIKTRGQQVTLSCSPISGHRSVSWYQQTPGQGLQFLFEYFSETQRNKGNFPGRFSGRQFSNSRSEMNVSTLELGDSALYLCASSNAGGNIYEQYFGPGTRLTVT.

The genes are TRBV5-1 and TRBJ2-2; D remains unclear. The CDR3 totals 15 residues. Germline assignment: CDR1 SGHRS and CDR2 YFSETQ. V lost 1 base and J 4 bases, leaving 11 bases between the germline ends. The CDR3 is CASSLSLDRTGELFF. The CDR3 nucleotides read TGCGCCAGCAGCTTGAGCCTGGATCGCACCGGGGAGCTGTTTTTT.

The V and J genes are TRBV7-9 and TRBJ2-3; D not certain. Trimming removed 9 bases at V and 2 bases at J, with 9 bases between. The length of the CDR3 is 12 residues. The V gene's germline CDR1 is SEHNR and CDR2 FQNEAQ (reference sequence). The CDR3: CASSRSTDTQYF. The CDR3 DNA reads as TGTGCCAGTTCCCGGTCCACAGATACGCAGTATTTT.

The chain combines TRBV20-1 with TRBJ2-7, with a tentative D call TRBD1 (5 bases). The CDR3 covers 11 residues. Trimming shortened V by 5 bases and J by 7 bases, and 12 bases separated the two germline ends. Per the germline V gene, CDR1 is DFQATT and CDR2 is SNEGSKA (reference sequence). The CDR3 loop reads CSAPRGLEQYF. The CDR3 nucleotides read TGCAGTGCTCCAAGGGGTTTGGAGCAGTACTTC.

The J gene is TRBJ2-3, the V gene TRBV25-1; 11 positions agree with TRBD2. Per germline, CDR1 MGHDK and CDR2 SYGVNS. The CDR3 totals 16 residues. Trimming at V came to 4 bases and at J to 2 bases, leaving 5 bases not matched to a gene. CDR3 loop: CASSGGSGRATDTQYF. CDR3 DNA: TGTGCCAGCAGTGGAGGTAGCGGGAGGGCCACAGATACGCAGTATTTT.

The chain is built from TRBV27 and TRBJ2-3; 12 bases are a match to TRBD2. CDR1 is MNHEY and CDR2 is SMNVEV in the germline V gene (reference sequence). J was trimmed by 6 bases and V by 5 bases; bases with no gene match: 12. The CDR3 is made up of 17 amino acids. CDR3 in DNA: TGTGCCAGCAGTGCCCCCGCTAGCGGGAGGGCCAGGGATACGCAGTATTTT. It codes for CASSAPASGRARDTQYF.

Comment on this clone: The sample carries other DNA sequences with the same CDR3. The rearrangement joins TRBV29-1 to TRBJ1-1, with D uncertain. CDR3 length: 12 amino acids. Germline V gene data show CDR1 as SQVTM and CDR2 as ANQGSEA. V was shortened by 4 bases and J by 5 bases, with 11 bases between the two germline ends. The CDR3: CSVGGGRTEAFF. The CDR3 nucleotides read TGCAGCGTTGGGGGTGGGAGGACTGAAGCTTTCTTT.

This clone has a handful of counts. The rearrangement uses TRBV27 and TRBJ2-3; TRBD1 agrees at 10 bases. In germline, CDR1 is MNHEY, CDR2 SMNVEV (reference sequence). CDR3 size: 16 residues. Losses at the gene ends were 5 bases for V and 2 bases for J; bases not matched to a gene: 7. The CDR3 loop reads CASSPGQGGFTDTQYF. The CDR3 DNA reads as TGTGCCAGCAGTCCAGGACAGGGGGGATTCACAGATACGCAGTATTTT.

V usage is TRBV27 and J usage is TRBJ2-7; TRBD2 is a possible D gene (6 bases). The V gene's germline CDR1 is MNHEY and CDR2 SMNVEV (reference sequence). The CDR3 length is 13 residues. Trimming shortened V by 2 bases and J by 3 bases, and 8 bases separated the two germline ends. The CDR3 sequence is CASSLEEGYEQYF. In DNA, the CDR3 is TGTGCCAGCAGTTTAGAGGAGGGCTACGAGCAGTACTTC.

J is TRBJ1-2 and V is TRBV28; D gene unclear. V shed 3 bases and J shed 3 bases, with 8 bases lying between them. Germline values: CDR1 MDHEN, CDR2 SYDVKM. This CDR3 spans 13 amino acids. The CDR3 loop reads CASSFGSYYGYTF. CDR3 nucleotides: TGTGCCAGCAGTTTTGGCTCCTACTATGGCTACACCTTC.

DNA for the CDR3: TGTGCCAGCAGCTCCCGATCAGCAGGGAGGGGAGAGACCCAGTACTTC. As protein: CASSSRSAGRGETQYF. The chain recombines TRBV7-9 with TRBJ2-5; 7 bases are shared with TRBD2. This CDR3 has 16 amino acids. V gave up 4 bases and J gave up 4 bases; unmatched junction bases: 12. Germline-derived CDR1 and CDR2 are SEHNR and FQNEAQ (reference sequence).

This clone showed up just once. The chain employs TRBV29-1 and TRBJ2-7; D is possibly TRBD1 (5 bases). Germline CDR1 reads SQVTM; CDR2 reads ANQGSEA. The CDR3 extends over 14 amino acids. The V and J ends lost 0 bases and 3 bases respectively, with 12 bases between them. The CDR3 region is CSVEDTGQHYEQYF. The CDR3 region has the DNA TGCAGCGTTGAAGATACAGGACAACACTACGAGCAGTACTTC.

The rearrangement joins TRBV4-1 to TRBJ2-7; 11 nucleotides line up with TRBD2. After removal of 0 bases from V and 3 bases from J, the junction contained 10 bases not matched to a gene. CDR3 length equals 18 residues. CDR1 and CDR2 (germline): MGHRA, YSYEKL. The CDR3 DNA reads TGCGCCAGCAGCCAAGATTACCTAGCGGGAGGAATAATCTACGAGCAGTACTTC. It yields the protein CASSQDYLAGGIIYEQYF.

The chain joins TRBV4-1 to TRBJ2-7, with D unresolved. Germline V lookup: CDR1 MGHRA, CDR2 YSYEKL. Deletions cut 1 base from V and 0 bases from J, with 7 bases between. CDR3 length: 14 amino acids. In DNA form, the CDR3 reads TGCGCCAGCAGCCAAGCGGACCGCTCCTACGAGCAGTACTTC. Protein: CASSQADRSYEQYF.

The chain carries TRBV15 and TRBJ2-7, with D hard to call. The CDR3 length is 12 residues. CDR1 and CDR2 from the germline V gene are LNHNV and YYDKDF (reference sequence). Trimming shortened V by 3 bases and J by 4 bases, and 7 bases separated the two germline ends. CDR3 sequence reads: CATSSGHYEQYF. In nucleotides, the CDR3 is TGTGCCACCAGCAGCGGGCATTACGAGCAGTACTTC.

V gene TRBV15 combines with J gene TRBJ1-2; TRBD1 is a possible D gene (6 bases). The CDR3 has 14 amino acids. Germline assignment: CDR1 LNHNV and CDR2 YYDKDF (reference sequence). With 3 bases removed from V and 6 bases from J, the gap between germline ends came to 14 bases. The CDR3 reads CATSRPGGPHGYTF. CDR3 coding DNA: TGTGCCACCAGCAGGCCCGGGGGGCCGCATGGCTACACCTTC.

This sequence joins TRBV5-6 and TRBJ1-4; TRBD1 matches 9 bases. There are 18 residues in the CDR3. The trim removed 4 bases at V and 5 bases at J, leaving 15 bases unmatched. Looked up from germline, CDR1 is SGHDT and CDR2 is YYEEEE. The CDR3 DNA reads TGTGCCAGCAGCATCACAGGGGGCGGGTCCCCCGGGAATGAAAAACTGTTTTTT. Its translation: CASSITGGGSPGNEKLFF.

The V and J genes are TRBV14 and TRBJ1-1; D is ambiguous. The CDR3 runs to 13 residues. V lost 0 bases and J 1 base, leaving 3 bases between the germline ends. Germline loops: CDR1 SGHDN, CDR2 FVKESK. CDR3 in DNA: TGTGCCAGCAGCCAAGACGAGAACACTGAAGCTTTCTTT. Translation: CASSQDENTEAFF. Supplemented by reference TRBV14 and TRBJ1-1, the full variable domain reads EAGVTQFPSHSVIEKGQTVTLRCDPISGHDNLYWYRRVMGKEIKFLLHFVKESKQDESGMPNNRFLAERTGGTYSTLKVQPAELEDSGVYFCASSQDENTEAFFGQGTRLTVV.

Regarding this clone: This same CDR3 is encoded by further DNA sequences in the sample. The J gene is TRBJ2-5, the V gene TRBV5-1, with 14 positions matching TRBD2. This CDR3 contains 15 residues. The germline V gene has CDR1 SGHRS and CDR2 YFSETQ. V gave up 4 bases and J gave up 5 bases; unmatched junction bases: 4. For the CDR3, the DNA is TGCGCCAGCAGCCTGGGACTAGCGGGAGACGAGACCCAGTACTTC. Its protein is CASSLGLAGDETQYF.

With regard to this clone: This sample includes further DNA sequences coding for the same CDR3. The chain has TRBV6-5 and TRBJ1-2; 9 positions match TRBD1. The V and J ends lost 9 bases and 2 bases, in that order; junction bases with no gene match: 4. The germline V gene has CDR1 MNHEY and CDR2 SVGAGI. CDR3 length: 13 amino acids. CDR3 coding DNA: TGTGCCAGTCGTGGGACAGGGAACTATGGCTACACCTTC. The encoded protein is CASRGTGNYGYTF.

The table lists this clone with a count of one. CDR3 nucleotides: TGTGCCAGCAGCTTGTGGGTGTCCGAGCAGTACTTC. This translates into CASSLWVSEQYF. The J gene is TRBJ2-7, the V gene TRBV5-8, with no clear D. CDR1 and CDR2 from the germline V gene are SGHTS and YDEGEE. Trimming took off 1 base at V and 6 bases at J, with 8 bases between the two ends. The CDR3 contains 12 residues.

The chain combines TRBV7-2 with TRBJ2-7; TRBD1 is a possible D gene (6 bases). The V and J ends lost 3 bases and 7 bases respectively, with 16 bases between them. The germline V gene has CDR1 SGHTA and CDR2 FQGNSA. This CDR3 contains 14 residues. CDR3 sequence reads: CASSFYGTPSEQYF. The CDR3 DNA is TGTGCCAGCAGCTTCTATGGGACACCGTCTGAGCAGTACTTC.

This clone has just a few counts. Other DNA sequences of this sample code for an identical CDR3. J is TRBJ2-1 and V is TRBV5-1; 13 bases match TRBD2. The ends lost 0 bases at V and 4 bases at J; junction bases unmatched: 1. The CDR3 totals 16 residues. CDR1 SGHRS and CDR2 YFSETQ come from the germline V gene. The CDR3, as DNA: TGCGCCAGCAGCTTGGGGACTAGCGGGGGTTACAATGAGCAGTTCTTC. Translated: CASSLGTSGGYNEQFF.

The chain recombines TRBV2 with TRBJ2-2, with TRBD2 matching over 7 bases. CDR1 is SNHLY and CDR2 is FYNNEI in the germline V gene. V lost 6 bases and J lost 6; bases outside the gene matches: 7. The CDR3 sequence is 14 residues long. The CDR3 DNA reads TGTGCCAGCAGGCCGAGACTAGCCGCCGGGGAGCTGTTTTTT. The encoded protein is CASRPRLAAGELFF.